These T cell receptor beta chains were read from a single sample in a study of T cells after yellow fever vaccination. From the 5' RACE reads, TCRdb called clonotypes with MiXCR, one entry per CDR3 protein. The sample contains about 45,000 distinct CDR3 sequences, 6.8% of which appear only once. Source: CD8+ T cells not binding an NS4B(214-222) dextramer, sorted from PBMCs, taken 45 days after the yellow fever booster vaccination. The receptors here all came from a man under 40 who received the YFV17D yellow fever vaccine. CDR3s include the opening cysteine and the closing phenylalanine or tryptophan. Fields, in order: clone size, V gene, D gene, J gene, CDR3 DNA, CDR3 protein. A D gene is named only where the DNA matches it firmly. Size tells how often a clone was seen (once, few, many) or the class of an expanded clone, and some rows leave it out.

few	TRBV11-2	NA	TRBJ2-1	TGTGCCAGCAGACGCAGCTGGGATGAGCAGTTCTTC	CASRRSWDEQFF
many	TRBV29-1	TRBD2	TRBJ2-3	TGCAGCATCCTAGCGGGGAGCACAGATACGCAGTATTTT	CSILAGSTDTQYF
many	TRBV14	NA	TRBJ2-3	TGTGCCAGCAGCCCCTCCGGGGCTGAAGATACGCAGTATTTT	CASSPSGAEDTQYF
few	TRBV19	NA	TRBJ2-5	TGTGCCAGTAGTTCTCTGGAGACCCAGTACTTC	CASSSLETQYF
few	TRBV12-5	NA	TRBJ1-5	TGTGCTAGTGGAGGTGGACAAGCCCAGCATTTT	CASGGGQAQHF
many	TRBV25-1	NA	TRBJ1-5	TGTGCCAGCAGTGAATATTACAGGGAAGACGATCAGCCCCAGCATTTT	CASSEYYREDDQPQHF
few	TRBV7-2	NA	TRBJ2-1	TGTGCCAGCATCCAAACCCACCCGAGCGGGTGGAACAATGAGCAGTTCTTC	CASIQTHPSGWNNEQFF
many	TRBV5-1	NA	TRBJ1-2	TGCGCCAGCAGCTGGGACGTGAATAACTATGGCTACACCTTC	CASSWDVNNYGYTF
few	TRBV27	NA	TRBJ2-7	TGTGCCAGCAGTCCGCCGGGGGCGGTGATCTACGAGCAGTACTTC	CASSPPGAVIYEQYF
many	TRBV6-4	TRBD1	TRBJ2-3	TGTGCCAGCAGTGACCGGCCAGGGGGCGCCGGGGATACGCAGTATTTT	CASSDRPGGAGDTQYF
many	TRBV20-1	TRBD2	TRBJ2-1	TGCAGTGCTAGAGATTTACTAGCGGGAGCTAATGAGCAGTTCTTC	CSARDLLAGANEQFF
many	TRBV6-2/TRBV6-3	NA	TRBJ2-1	TGTGCCAGCCATTTGGGCGAAGCATTCTCCTACAATGAGCAGTTCTTC	CASHLGEAFSYNEQFF
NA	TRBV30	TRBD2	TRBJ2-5	TGTGCCTGGAGTGTACGTCTAGCGGGAGCTGATGAGACCCAGTACTTC	CAWSVRLAGADETQYF
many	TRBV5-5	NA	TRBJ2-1	TGTGCCAGCAGCTTGGTACCTCACAATGAGCAGTTCTTC	CASSLVPHNEQFF
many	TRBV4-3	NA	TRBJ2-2	TGCGCCAGCAGCCAAGAAGGGGGGTTTGAGAACACCGGGGAGCTGTTTTTT	CASSQEGGFENTGELFF
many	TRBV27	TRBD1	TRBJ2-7	TGTGCCAGCAGCGCCGGGACAGGGGGCTACGAGCAGTACTTC	CASSAGTGGYEQYF
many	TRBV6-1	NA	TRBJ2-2	TGTGCCAGCAGTGCCTCCGGGACAAACACCGGGGAGCTGTTTTTT	CASSASGTNTGELFF
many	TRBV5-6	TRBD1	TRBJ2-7	TGTGCCAGCTGGGACAGCAACTACGAGCAGTACTTC	CASWDSNYEQYF
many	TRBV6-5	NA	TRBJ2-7	TGTGCCAGCAGGAGTATAAAGGGGGCCTACGAGCAGTACTTC	CASRSIKGAYEQYF
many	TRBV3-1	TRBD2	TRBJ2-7	TGTGCCAGCAGCCACGGGACTAGCGGGAAACCTTACGAGCAGTACTTC	CASSHGTSGKPYEQYF
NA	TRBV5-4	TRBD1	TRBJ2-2	TGTGCCAGCAGCCCGGGACAGGGGATCGGGGAGCTGTTTTTT	CASSPGQGIGELFF
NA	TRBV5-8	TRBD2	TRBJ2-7	TGTGCCAGCAGGCGAGAAGCGGGAGGGGGTTTTGAGCAGTACTTC	CASRREAGGGFEQYF
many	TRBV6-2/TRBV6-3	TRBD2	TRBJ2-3	TGTGCCAGCAGTCCTCTAGCGGGAGAAGCAGATACGCAGTATTTT	CASSPLAGEADTQYF
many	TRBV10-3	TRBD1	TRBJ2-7	TGTGCCATCAAGGCTCAGGGGGCATTATACGAGCAGTACTTC	CAIKAQGALYEQYF
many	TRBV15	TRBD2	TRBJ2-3	TGTGCCACCAGCAGAGATTTGGCGGGAGCAGCAGATACGCAGTATTTT	CATSRDLAGAADTQYF
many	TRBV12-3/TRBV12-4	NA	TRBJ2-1	TGTGCCAGCAGTTTAATCCAGCATGAGCAGTTCTTC	CASSLIQHEQFF
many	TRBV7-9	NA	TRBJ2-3	TGTGCCAGCAGCCTATGGCGGGACCAAGATACGCAGTATTTT	CASSLWRDQDTQYF
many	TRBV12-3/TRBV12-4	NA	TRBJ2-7	TGTGCCAGCAGTTCCGGTTCCGAGCAGTACTTC	CASSSGSEQYF
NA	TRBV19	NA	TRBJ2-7	TGTGCCAGTGGGGACGGCGAGCAGTACTTC	CASGDGEQYF
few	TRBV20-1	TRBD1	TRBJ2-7	TGCAGTGCAGCCGCAGGGGGCCACGAGCAGTACTTC	CSAAAGGHEQYF
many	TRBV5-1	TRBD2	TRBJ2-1	TGCGCCAGCGCCTGGACTAGCGCCCAATACTACAATGAGCAGTTCTTC	CASAWTSAQYYNEQFF
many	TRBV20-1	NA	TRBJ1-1	TGCAGTGCTGACAGAGGTCTGACGGCTGAAGCTTTCTTT	CSADRGLTAEAFF
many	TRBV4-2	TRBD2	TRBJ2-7	TGTGCCAGCAGCCAAGAAGAAGCGACTAGCTTCTACGAGCAGTACTTC	CASSQEEATSFYEQYF
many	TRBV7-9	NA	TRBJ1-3	TGTGCCAGCAGCTTAGTAGGGGGACCCTACTCTGGAAACACCATATATTTT	CASSLVGGPYSGNTIYF
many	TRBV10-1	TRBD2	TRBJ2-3	TGCGCCAGCAGTGAGGATGGCGGGAGGCGGTATACGCAGTATTTT	CASSEDGGRRYTQYF
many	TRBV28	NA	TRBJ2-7	TGTGCCAGCGGAGGGGCCTACGAGCAGTACTTC	CASGGAYEQYF
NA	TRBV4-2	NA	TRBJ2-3	TGTGCCAGCATGGGTGAAGGGACAGATACGCAGTATTTT	CASMGEGTDTQYF
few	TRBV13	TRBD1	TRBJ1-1	TGTGCCAGCAGCTTAGGGACAGGGATGGGCACTGAAGCTTTCTTT	CASSLGTGMGTEAFF
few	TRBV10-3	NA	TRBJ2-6	TGTGCGGCCTGGGGGGCTGGGGCCAACGTCCTGACTTTC	CAAWGAGANVLTF